The present TCR beta chain was sequenced within a study of T cell clonotyping in hematopoietic cell transplantation. Study conclusions and caveats: Broader posttransplant TCR repertoire diversity was predicted by graft donor and pretransplant recipient Inverse Simpson Index values. Recipient TCR diversity dropped after transplant; expanded clonotypes rose from day 30 to 180.

Worth noting for this clone: As yet, its antigen is unknown. At one of its ends the junction is not consistent with the germline gene, which may arise from a read error.

TCRdb's table, derived via immunoSEQ multiplex PCR, lists solely in-frame clones and lacks some. The sample has approximately 10,000 clones, around half seen once. The germline gives CDR1 GTSNPN, CDR2 SVGIG (reference sequence). The CDR3 has 14 residues. V and J are TRBV30 and TRBJ2-5; TRBD2 aligns across 13 bases. The sequence derives from a male patient in his 50s who had an allogeneic stem cell transplant from an unrelated donor, so the T cells may come from the graft donor. Some clones in this sample may be carry-over from other donors' samples. Sequences were derived from PBMCs, sampled 30 days after allogeneic stem cell transplant. Here the CDR3 DNA reads TGTGCCTGGACCCTAGGACTAGCGGGAGAGCCCCAGTACTTC. This codes for CAWTLGLAGEPQYF.